This T cell receptor beta chain was profiled in a study of control samples from healthy donors and cancer patients. The assay was immunoSEQ multiplex PCR, and TCRdb's table has in-frame clones only and misses some. The sample lists under 150,000 clones, around 87% seen once, with around 3% in the top ten. Sequenced sample: blood. The sequence was collected from a man aged 60 to 75 in good health.

The CDR3 loop reads CASSLDLTPGELFF. The DNA for the CDR3 is TGTGCCAGCAGCTTAGACCTGACCCCCGGGGAGCTGTTTTTT. The rearrangement links TRBV14 to TRBJ2-2, with D unresolved. Germline CDR1 SGHDN, CDR2 FVKESK. Trimming pared 5 bases from V and 6 bases from J, leaving 13 bases between. The CDR3 is 14 residues long.